Listed below are T cell receptor beta chains from one sample, sequenced in a study of neurological immune-mediated disorders. TCRdb reprocessed the 5' RACE reads with MiXCR, giving one entry per CDR3 protein. The sample carries 65,000 to 85,000 distinct CDR3 sequences, approximately 3.3% recorded once. Sample: PBMCs. The receptors shown here come from a woman aged 45-59 years with multiple sclerosis. Both conserved end residues are part of each CDR3. D genes are given only for firm matches. Clone size is given for some rows only: seen once, a few or many times, or a class if the clone is expanded.

abundance: many
j_gene: TRBJ2-5
v_gene: TRBV5-6
d_gene: -
CDR3nt: TGTGCCAGCAGCTTGGGCACACCCCAAGAGACCCAGTACTTC
CDR3aa: CASSLGTPQETQYF

abundance: many
j_gene: TRBJ2-7
v_gene: TRBV20-1
d_gene: TRBD2
CDR3nt: TGCAGTGCTTACAATCCTAGCGGGAGGGTTTACGAGCAGTACTTC
CDR3aa: CSAYNPSGRVYEQYF

abundance: many
j_gene: TRBJ1-2
v_gene: TRBV15
d_gene: -
CDR3nt: TGTGCCACCAGCAGAGATGGACTGATAAACTATGGCTACACCTTC
CDR3aa: CATSRDGLINYGYTF

abundance: many
j_gene: TRBJ2-4
v_gene: TRBV5-8
d_gene: -
CDR3nt: TGTGCCAGCAGCTCTTACAGGGTGGAGACGGACATTCAGTACTTC
CDR3aa: CASSSYRVETDIQYF

abundance: many
j_gene: TRBJ2-1
v_gene: TRBV4-2
d_gene: TRBD2
CDR3nt: TGTGCCAGCAGCCAAGGACCCCAGACTAGCGGCACCTACAATGAGCAGTTCTTC
CDR3aa: CASSQGPQTSGTYNEQFF

abundance: many
j_gene: TRBJ2-7
v_gene: TRBV5-1
d_gene: -
CDR3nt: TGCGCCAGCAGTCTCGGGTTCCTTTACGAGCAGTACTTC
CDR3aa: CASSLGFLYEQYF

abundance: many
j_gene: TRBJ1-4
v_gene: TRBV7-2
d_gene: TRBD1
CDR3nt: TGTGCCAGCAGCCCAAGGGGACAGGAGAATGAAAAACTGTTTTTT
CDR3aa: CASSPRGQENEKLFF

abundance: many
j_gene: TRBJ2-2
v_gene: TRBV7-9
d_gene: TRBD1
CDR3nt: TGTGCCAGCAGCCCGGGGGACAGGATAACCGGGGAGCTGTTTTTT
CDR3aa: CASSPGDRITGELFF

abundance: many
j_gene: TRBJ2-5
v_gene: TRBV5-6
d_gene: TRBD2
CDR3nt: TGTGCCAGCAGCGCAGTCGGGGGGGCCGAGGAGACCCAGTACTTC
CDR3aa: CASSAVGGAEETQYF

abundance: many
j_gene: TRBJ2-3
v_gene: TRBV28
d_gene: -
CDR3nt: TGTGCCAGCAGTCCCCCGGCGGGGAGCAGCACAGATACGCAGTATTTT
CDR3aa: CASSPPAGSSTDTQYF

abundance: many
j_gene: TRBJ1-1
v_gene: TRBV20-1
d_gene: -
CDR3nt: TGCAGTGCCACAGACCAGAACACTGAAGCTTTCTTT
CDR3aa: CSATDQNTEAFF

abundance: many
j_gene: TRBJ2-5
v_gene: TRBV20-1
d_gene: TRBD2
CDR3nt: TGCAGTGCCCCCGGACTAGCGGAAGAGACCCAGTACTTC
CDR3aa: CSAPGLAEETQYF

abundance: many
j_gene: TRBJ2-3
v_gene: TRBV9
d_gene: -
CDR3nt: TGTGCCAGCAGCCCAGTGGGGTACGGGGGCGCCGTGCAGTATTTT
CDR3aa: CASSPVGYGGAVQYF

abundance: many
j_gene: TRBJ1-6
v_gene: TRBV5-1
d_gene: -
CDR3nt: TGCGCCAGCAGCTTGGAGAGGATCGGTATTTCACCCCTCCACTTT
CDR3aa: CASSLERIGISPLHF

abundance: many
j_gene: TRBJ2-3
v_gene: TRBV20-1
d_gene: TRBD1
CDR3nt: TGCAGTGCTACCGGACAGGGATCGGGAGATACGCAGTATTTT
CDR3aa: CSATGQGSGDTQYF

abundance: many
j_gene: TRBJ1-5
v_gene: TRBV5-1
d_gene: -
CDR3nt: TGCGCCAGCAGCCCCCCCCAATTCCGGGACAACAGCAATCAGCCCCAGCATTTT
CDR3aa: CASSPPQFRDNSNQPQHF

abundance: many
j_gene: TRBJ2-2
v_gene: TRBV20-1
d_gene: -
CDR3nt: TGCAGTGCTATTAGGAAAGACAGAAGCACCGGGGAGCTGTTTTTT
CDR3aa: CSAIRKDRSTGELFF

abundance: many
j_gene: TRBJ1-2
v_gene: TRBV28
d_gene: -
CDR3nt: TGTGCCAGCCTAGTATCTAACAAAGGGGGCTACACCTTC
CDR3aa: CASLVSNKGGYTF

abundance: many
j_gene: TRBJ2-1
v_gene: TRBV15
d_gene: -
CDR3nt: TGTGCCACCAGCAGAGATCAAGGTTACAATGAGCAGTTCTTC
CDR3aa: CATSRDQGYNEQFF

abundance: many
j_gene: TRBJ2-3
v_gene: TRBV7-9
d_gene: -
CDR3nt: TGTGCCAGCAGCCGGGGGACAGCCTCAGATACGCAGTATTTT
CDR3aa: CASSRGTASDTQYF

abundance: many
j_gene: TRBJ2-2
v_gene: TRBV15
d_gene: -
CDR3nt: TGTGCCACCAGCAGAGGGACAGCCACCGGGGAGCTGTTTTTT
CDR3aa: CATSRGTATGELFF

abundance: many
j_gene: TRBJ2-7
v_gene: TRBV19
d_gene: TRBD2
CDR3nt: TGTGCCAGTAGTGCGGGACTAGCCGTTCTCTACGAGCAGTACTTC
CDR3aa: CASSAGLAVLYEQYF

abundance: many
j_gene: TRBJ2-6
v_gene: TRBV28
d_gene: -
CDR3nt: TGTGCCAGCAGTTTCCGGCTCTCTGGGGCCAACGTCCTGACTTTC
CDR3aa: CASSFRLSGANVLTF

abundance: many
j_gene: TRBJ2-2
v_gene: TRBV7-2
d_gene: -
CDR3nt: TGTGCCAGCAAACCAGGGTCAAACACCGGGGAGCTGTTTTTT
CDR3aa: CASKPGSNTGELFF

abundance: many
j_gene: TRBJ2-1
v_gene: TRBV29-1
d_gene: TRBD2
CDR3nt: TGCAGCCTTCGAGCGGCGGGGGGAACTTACAATGAGCAGTTCTTC
CDR3aa: CSLRAAGGTYNEQFF

abundance: many
j_gene: TRBJ2-2
v_gene: TRBV19
d_gene: -
CDR3nt: TGTGCCAGTACCACAGGGTGGGGGGCCTTAACCGGGGAGCTGTTTTTT
CDR3aa: CASTTGWGALTGELFF

abundance: many
j_gene: TRBJ1-5
v_gene: TRBV5-1
d_gene: -
CDR3nt: TGCGCCAGCAGCTTGGTTTACGATCAGCCCCAGCATTTT
CDR3aa: CASSLVYDQPQHF

abundance: many
j_gene: TRBJ2-3
v_gene: TRBV2
d_gene: -
CDR3nt: TGTGCCAGCAGATTTATAAGGGGAGATACGCAGTATTTT
CDR3aa: CASRFIRGDTQYF

abundance: many
j_gene: TRBJ2-7
v_gene: TRBV10-3
d_gene: -
CDR3nt: TGTGCCATCAGTGAGGGGTTCTACGAGCAGTACTTC
CDR3aa: CAISEGFYEQYF

abundance: many
j_gene: TRBJ2-2
v_gene: TRBV4-3
d_gene: TRBD1
CDR3nt: TGCGCCAGCAGCCAGGACAGGGTGTGGACCGGGGAGCTGTTTTTT
CDR3aa: CASSQDRVWTGELFF

abundance: -
j_gene: TRBJ1-1
v_gene: TRBV3-1
d_gene: -
CDR3nt: TGTGCCAGCAGCCAAGAGTCTGCGGACACTGAAGCTTTCTTT
CDR3aa: CASSQESADTEAFF

abundance: many
j_gene: TRBJ1-1
v_gene: TRBV20-1
d_gene: -
CDR3nt: TGCAGTGCTAACCCAGGGGTGGGGGCTGAAGCTTTCTTT
CDR3aa: CSANPGVGAEAFF

abundance: many
j_gene: TRBJ2-5
v_gene: TRBV20-1
d_gene: -
CDR3nt: TGCAGTGCTAGTGGCGGCGGCGGCCAAGAGACCCAGTACTTC
CDR3aa: CSASGGGGQETQYF

abundance: many
j_gene: TRBJ2-4
v_gene: TRBV5-1
d_gene: -
CDR3nt: TGCGCCAGCAGCTCCTCTGGCAGGGCCCCAACCGAAAACATTCAGTACTTC
CDR3aa: CASSSSGRAPTENIQYF

abundance: many
j_gene: TRBJ1-1
v_gene: TRBV6-6
d_gene: -
CDR3nt: TGTGCCAGCAGTGTGCCCGAAAAGAACACTGAAGCTTTCTTT
CDR3aa: CASSVPEKNTEAFF

abundance: many
j_gene: TRBJ1-5
v_gene: TRBV6-2/TRBV6-3
d_gene: TRBD1
CDR3nt: TGTGCCAGCAGTACCTGGACAGGGATTCAGCCCCAGCATTTT
CDR3aa: CASSTWTGIQPQHF

abundance: many
j_gene: TRBJ1-2
v_gene: TRBV6-1
d_gene: -
CDR3nt: TGTGCCAGCAGTCTCTTGGTCCGCTCGAATGGCTACACCTTC
CDR3aa: CASSLLVRSNGYTF

abundance: many
j_gene: TRBJ2-1
v_gene: TRBV5-1
d_gene: -
CDR3nt: TGCGCCAGCAGCTGGGGAAAGGGAGTGGGTGAGCAGTTCTTC
CDR3aa: CASSWGKGVGEQFF

abundance: many
j_gene: TRBJ2-3
v_gene: TRBV7-9
d_gene: -
CDR3nt: TGTGCCAGCAGCATGAGACAGAGCACAGATACGCAGTATTTT
CDR3aa: CASSMRQSTDTQYF

abundance: many
j_gene: TRBJ1-6
v_gene: TRBV27
d_gene: TRBD1
CDR3nt: TGTGCCAGCAGTTTATCGACAGGGACGAGTTCACCCCTCCACTTT
CDR3aa: CASSLSTGTSSPLHF

abundance: many
j_gene: TRBJ2-5
v_gene: TRBV12-3/TRBV12-4
d_gene: -
CDR3nt: TGTGCCAGCAGTTTCTCAGGGGCCCAAGAGACCCAGTACTTC
CDR3aa: CASSFSGAQETQYF

abundance: many
j_gene: TRBJ2-5
v_gene: TRBV20-1
d_gene: -
CDR3nt: TGCAGTGCTAGTCCACCATACCAAGAGACCCAGTACTTC
CDR3aa: CSASPPYQETQYF

abundance: many
j_gene: TRBJ2-7
v_gene: TRBV7-2
d_gene: TRBD2
CDR3nt: TGTGCCAGCAGCTTATTCGGGACTAGCGGCTACGAGCAGTACTTC
CDR3aa: CASSLFGTSGYEQYF

abundance: few
j_gene: TRBJ1-1
v_gene: TRBV18
d_gene: -
CDR3nt: TGTGCCAGCTCACCACAGGGGAGCACTGAAGCTTTCTTT
CDR3aa: CASSPQGSTEAFF